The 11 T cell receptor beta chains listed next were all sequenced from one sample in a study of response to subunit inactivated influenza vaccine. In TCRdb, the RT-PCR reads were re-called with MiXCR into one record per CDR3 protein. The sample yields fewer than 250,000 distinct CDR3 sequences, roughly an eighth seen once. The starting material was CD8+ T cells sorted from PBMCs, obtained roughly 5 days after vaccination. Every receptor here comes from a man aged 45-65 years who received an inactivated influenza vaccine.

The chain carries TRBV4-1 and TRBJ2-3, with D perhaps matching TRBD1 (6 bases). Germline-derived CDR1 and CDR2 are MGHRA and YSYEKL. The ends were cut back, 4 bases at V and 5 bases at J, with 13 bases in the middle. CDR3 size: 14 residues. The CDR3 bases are TGCGCCAGCAGCCTGGGGCAGGGGATAGATACGCAGTATTTT. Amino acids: CASSLGQGIDTQYF.

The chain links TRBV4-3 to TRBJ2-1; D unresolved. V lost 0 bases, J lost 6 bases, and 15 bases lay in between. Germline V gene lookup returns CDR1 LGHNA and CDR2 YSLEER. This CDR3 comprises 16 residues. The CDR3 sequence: CASSQDLLEVFNEQFF. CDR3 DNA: TGCGCCAGCAGCCAAGATCTCCTAGAAGTGTTCAATGAGCAGTTCTTC.

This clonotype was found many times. CDR3 amino acids: CASSFSPGVYEQYF. The CDR3 nucleotides read TGCGCCAGCAGCTTCAGCCCGGGTGTCTACGAGCAGTACTTC. The rearrangement links TRBV5-1 to TRBJ2-7; no definite D call. The V end was cut by 2 bases, the J end by 3 bases, with 12 bases between. Looked up from germline, CDR1 is SGHRS and CDR2 is YFSETQ. The CDR3 extends over 14 amino acids. Looking up the rest from reference TRBV5-1 and TRBJ2-7 gives the full variable domain: KAGVTQTPRYLIKTRGQQVTLSCSPISGHRSVSWYQQTPGQGLQFLFEYFSETQRNKGNFPGRFSGRQFSNSRSEMNVSTLELGDSALYLCASSFSPGVYEQYFGPGTRLTVT.

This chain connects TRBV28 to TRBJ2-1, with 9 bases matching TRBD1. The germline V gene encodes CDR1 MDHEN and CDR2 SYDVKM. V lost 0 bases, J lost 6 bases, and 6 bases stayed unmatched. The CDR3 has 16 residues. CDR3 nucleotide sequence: TGTGCCAGCAGTTTATGGGGGACAGGGTACGGCAATGAGCAGTTCTTC. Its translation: CASSLWGTGYGNEQFF. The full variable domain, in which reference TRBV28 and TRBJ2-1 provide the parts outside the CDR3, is DVKVTQSSRYLVKRTGEKVFLECVQDMDHENMFWYRQDPGLGLRLIYFSYDVKMKEKGDIPEGYSVSREKKERFSLILESASTNQTSMYLCASSLWGTGYGNEQFFGPGTRLTVL.

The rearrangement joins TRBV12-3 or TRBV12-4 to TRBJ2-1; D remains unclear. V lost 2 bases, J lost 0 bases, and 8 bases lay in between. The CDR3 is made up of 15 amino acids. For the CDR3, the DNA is TGTGCCAGCAGTTTAATCGGGTACTCCTACAATGAGCAGTTCTTC. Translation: CASSLIGYSYNEQFF.

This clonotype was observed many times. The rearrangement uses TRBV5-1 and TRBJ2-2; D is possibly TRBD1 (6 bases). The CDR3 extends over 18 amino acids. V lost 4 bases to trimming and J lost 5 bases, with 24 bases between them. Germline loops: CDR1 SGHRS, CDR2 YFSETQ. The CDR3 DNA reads TGCGCCAGCAGCCATATGGGACAAAGCATCGACCAGACCGGGGAGCTGTTTTTT. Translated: CASSHMGQSIDQTGELFF.

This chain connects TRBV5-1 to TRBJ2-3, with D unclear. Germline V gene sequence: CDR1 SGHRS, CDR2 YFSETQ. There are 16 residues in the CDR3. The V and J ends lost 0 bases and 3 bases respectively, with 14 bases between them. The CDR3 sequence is CASSLDGFGMTDTQYF. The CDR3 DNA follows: TGCGCCAGCAGCTTGGATGGTTTTGGGATGACAGATACGCAGTATTTT.

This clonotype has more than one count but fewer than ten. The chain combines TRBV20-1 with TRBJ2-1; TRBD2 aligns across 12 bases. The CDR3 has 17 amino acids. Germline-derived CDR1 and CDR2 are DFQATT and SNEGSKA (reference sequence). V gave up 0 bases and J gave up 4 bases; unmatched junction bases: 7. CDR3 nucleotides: TGCAGTGCTAGAGATCTACTAGCGGGAGGAAAATACAATGAGCAGTTCTTC. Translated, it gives CSARDLLAGGKYNEQFF.

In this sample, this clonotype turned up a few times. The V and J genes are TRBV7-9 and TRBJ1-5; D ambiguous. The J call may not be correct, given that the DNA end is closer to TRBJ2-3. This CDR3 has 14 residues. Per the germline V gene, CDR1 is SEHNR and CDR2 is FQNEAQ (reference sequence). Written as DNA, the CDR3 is TGTGCCAGCAGCTTAGCAGGGTCTAATCAGCCCCAGTATTTT. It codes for CASSLAGSNQPQYF.

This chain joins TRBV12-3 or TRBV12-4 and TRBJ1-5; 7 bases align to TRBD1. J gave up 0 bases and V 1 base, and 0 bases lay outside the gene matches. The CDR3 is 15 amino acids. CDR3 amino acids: CASSLEGASNQPQHF. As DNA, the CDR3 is TGTGCCAGCAGTTTAGAGGGGGCTAGCAATCAGCCCCAGCATTTT.

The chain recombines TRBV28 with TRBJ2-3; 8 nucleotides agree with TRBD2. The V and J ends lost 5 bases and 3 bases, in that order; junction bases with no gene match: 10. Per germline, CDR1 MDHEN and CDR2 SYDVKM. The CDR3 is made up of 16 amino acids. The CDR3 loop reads CASSPSGGGTTDTQYF. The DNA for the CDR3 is TGTGCCAGCAGTCCCTCCGGCGGGGGGACAACAGATACGCAGTATTTT.